This TCR beta chain was identified during a study of tumor and adjacent non-tumor tissue in lung cancer. Study-level points and caveats: Tumor repertoires had a smaller top 100 clone share than normal lung.

The library came from three nested PCR rounds adapted from ARM-PCR protocols. TCRdb recomputed calls from the multiplex PCR reads with MiXCR, one row per CDR3 protein. The sample lists about 86,000 distinct CDR3 sequences; 75% to 85% were seen once. The template was RNA from unsorted bulk tissue. More than 3 cm separated this lung sample from the edge of the tumor. Germline V gene data show CDR1 as KGHSY and CDR2 as FQNENV. This CDR3 is built from 15 residues. V was pared by 5 bases and J by 3 bases, with 7 bases of the junction left unmatched. On this clonotype itself: Its antigen is as yet unknown.

The receptor was isolated from a woman between 50 and 59 years old with non-small cell lung cancer. The chain joins TRBV16 to TRBJ2-1; 7 bases line up with TRBD1. Specimen: distant non-tumor lung tissue. The CDR3: CASSGAGGSYNEQFF. Written as DNA, the CDR3 is TGTGCCAGCAGCGGAGCAGGGGGAAGCTACAATGAGCAGTTCTTC.